Listed below are T cell receptor beta chains from one sample, sequenced in a study of blood T cell repertoires in COVID-19. Sequenced by immunoSEQ multiplex PCR; TCRdb stores in-frame clones only, minus some. The sample carries about 220,000 clones, about four fifths recorded once. Input material: PBMCs or T cells enriched from blood (not recorded which). These receptors originate from a woman aged 50 to 60 who had been exposed to COVID-19. CDR3s include the opening cysteine and the closing phenylalanine or tryptophan. The D gene is left open where the match is weak. A row's size may be missing; if present it is once, few, many or a size class.

cdr3_length d_call clone_size j_call v_call cdr3_aa cdr3_nt
18 TRBD1 NA TRBJ2-6 TRBV19 CASSTAGQGANGANVLTF TGTGCCAGTAGTACCGCGGGACAGGGGGCGAATGGGGCCAACGTCCTGACTTTC
16 NA NA TRBJ1-6 TRBV19 CATKGLHGSYNSPLHF TGTGCCACTAAGGGACTCCACGGCTCCTATAATTCACCCCTCCACTTT
14 NA NA TRBJ2-7 TRBV5-4 CASSLSPGSHEQYF TGTGCCAGCAGCTTATCGCCAGGGTCCCACGAGCAGTACTTC
13 TRBD2 NA TRBJ2-1 TRBV11-2 CASSLSGGGEQFF TGTGCCAGCAGCTTGAGCGGGGGCGGAGAGCAGTTCTTC
17 NA NA TRBJ1-1 TRBV27 CASSLKSPGDMNTEAFF TGTGCCAGCAGTTTAAAAAGCCCAGGGGATATGAACACTGAAGCTTTCTTT
14 NA NA TRBJ2-5 TRBV7-2 CASSFPGNRETQYF TGTGCCAGCAGCTTTCCGGGGAACCGGGAGACCCAGTACTTC
13 NA NA TRBJ1-1 TRBV27 CASSGRYHTEAFF TGTGCCAGCAGTGGGAGGTACCACACTGAAGCTTTCTTT
13 NA NA TRBJ2-7 TRBV5-4 CASSPRDSYEQYF TGTGCCAGCAGCCCCCGCGACAGCTACGAGCAGTACTTC
15 NA NA TRBJ2-5 TRBV7-3 CASSLLGGAWETQYF TGTGCCAGCAGCTTATTAGGTGGAGCATGGGAGACCCAGTACTTC
18 TRBD2 NA TRBJ2-3 TRBV27 CASSLSRPGGGPWDTQYF TGTGCCAGCAGTTTATCACGCCCCGGGGGGGGACCTTGGGATACGCAGTATTTT
16 NA NA TRBJ2-7 TRBV6-5 CASSSGELGGSYEQYF TGTGCCAGCAGTTCCGGGGAGCTAGGGGGTTCCTACGAGCAGTACTTC
16 NA NA TRBJ2-2 TRBV5-1 CASSSRAPTNTGELFF TGCGCCAGCAGCTCCAGGGCCCCAACGAACACCGGGGAGCTGTTTTTT
14 NA NA TRBJ2-1 TRBV7-2 CASSQASSNNEQFF TGTGCCAGCAGCCAGGCCAGCTCCAACAATGAGCAGTTCTTC
13 NA NA TRBJ2-5 TRBV28 CASRRNIQETQYF TGTGCCAGCCGGCGGAATATACAAGAGACCCAGTACTTC
15 NA NA TRBJ1-2 TRBV2 CASSVGGRTGYGYTF TGTGCCAGCAGTGTTGGTGGTAGGACTGGCTATGGCTACACCTTC
13 NA NA TRBJ1-2 TRBV10-3 CAISGTGNYGYTF TGTGCCATCAGTGGTACAGGGAACTATGGCTACACCTTC
12 NA NA TRBJ1-3 TRBV21-1 CASSPKEEAPHF TGTGCCAGCAGCCCAAAAGAGGAAGCCCCACATTTT
13 NA NA TRBJ1-1 TRBV18 CASSPRSGDEAFF TGTGCCAGCTCACCAAGGTCGGGGGATGAAGCTTTCTTT
15 NA many TRBJ1-1 TRBV11-1 CASSPRQDRRTEAFF TGTGCCAGCAGCCCCAGACAGGATAGGCGCACTGAAGCTTTCTTT
14 NA NA TRBJ1-5 TRBV3-1/TRBV3-2 CASSQAGSNQPQHF TGTGCCAGCAGCCAAGCAGGGAGCAATCAGCCCCAGCATTTT